This TCR beta chain is from a study of blood T cell repertoires in COVID-19. Study summary: In each case, the material was cDNA or gDNA derived from T cells, B-cell-depleted T cells, or PBMCs.

This clone has a single count. Other DNA variants within this sample encode the same CDR3. Some clones are missing from TCRdb's copy, which holds only in-frame ones; the method was immunoSEQ multiplex PCR. The sample carries hundreds of thousands of clones, over 75% recorded once. Germline CDR1 is MNHEY and CDR2 is SMNVEV (reference sequence). This CDR3 comprises 15 residues. V lost 2 bases and J lost 0, with 10 bases in between. The TCR comes from a man younger than 30 who had recovered from COVID-19. The rearrangement joins TRBV27 to TRBJ1-1; D might be TRBD1 (6 bases). Sequencing was performed on PBMCs or T cells enriched from blood (not recorded which). CDR3: CASSLQGLMNTEAFF. DNA of the CDR3: TGTGCCAGCAGTTTACAGGGGCTCATGAACACTGAAGCTTTCTTT.